This TCR beta chain came from a study of Graves' ophthalmopathy and Graves' hyperthyroidism. Looking at the study overall: The study drew peripheral blood at initial diagnosis, before any treatment.

Points from the study as a whole: Among thyroid clonotypes expanded above 0.001 frequency, most also appeared in blood.

Ten or more counts support this clonotype. Its antigen is not known. For repertoire sequencing, the TCR beta CDR3 regions were amplified from RNA transcripts. RT-PCR was first run with HTBI primers, then multiplex PCR in a second round. Each CDR3 protein gets one entry after TCRdb re-called the multiplex PCR reads with MiXCR. Of about 420,000 distinct CDR3 sequences listed, around 21% are singletons. Trimming at V came to 6 bases and at J to 0 bases, leaving 3 bases not matched to a gene. CDR3 length: 14 amino acids. Germline-derived CDR1 and CDR2 are MNHEY and SVGEGT. Ages of hyperthyroidism patients ran from 18 to 65, and their diagnoses were new, under 2 months' duration. Among the exclusions were patients with other autoimmune diseases, uncontrolled infections, pregnancy or lactation.

Sequencing was performed on peripheral blood. V usage is TRBV6-2 or TRBV6-3 and J usage is TRBJ2-7; TRBD2 aligns across 9 bases. The source of this sequence is a young woman with stable Graves' hyperthyroidism. The CDR3 coding sequence is TGTGCCAGCAGCCGTAGCGGGAGCTCCTACGAGCAGTACTTC. It is translated as CASSRSGSSYEQYF.